The rows below give T cell receptor beta chains drawn from one sample of a study of beta chain features in type 1 diabetes. Profiling relied on immunoSEQ multiplex PCR, and the TCRdb table lists in-frame clones only, not all of them. The table shows about 40,000 clones, with around 45% occurring only once. Sequenced sample: central memory CD4+ T cells from blood. The receptors shown here come from a woman aged 18-30 years in good health. Both conserved end residues are part of each CDR3. The D gene is left open where the match is weak. Rows may omit the clone size; those that give it use once, few, many or a size class.

>TRBJ1-1|NA|TRBV9|few
TGTGCCAGCAGCGCCGACAATTTCGGCACTGAAGCTTTCTTT
CASSADNFGTEAFF
>TRBJ2-5|TRBD1|TRBV25-1|NA
TGTGCCAGCACCACAGGGGGCAGGGTAGAGACCCAGTACTTC
CASTTGGRVETQYF
>TRBJ1-5|NA|TRBV6-1|NA
TGTGCCAGCAGTGGGTCCAGGGGATTGAACAATCAGCCCCAGCATTTT
CASSGSRGLNNQPQHF
>TRBJ2-1|TRBD1|TRBV29-1|few
TGCAGCGTTGATCGGACAGGTCTCTACAATGAGCAGTTCTTC
CSVDRTGLYNEQFF
>TRBJ2-3|NA|TRBV23-1|once
TGCGCCAGAGGGGCAGGGGACACAGATACGCAGTATTTT
CARGAGDTDTQYF
>TRBJ1-1|TRBD1|TRBV5-1|NA
TGCGCCAGCAGCTTCGGACAGGGGATCATGAACACTGAAGCTTTCTTT
CASSFGQGIMNTEAFF
>TRBJ2-1|TRBD2|TRBV7-3|NA
TGTGCCAGCAGCTCCCTACGGGGGGGTGCCTACAATGAGCAGTTCTTC
CASSSLRGGAYNEQFF
>TRBJ1-5|TRBD1|TRBV30|NA
TGTGCCTGGAGTTCGACAGGGGGTAATCAGCCCCAGCATTTT
CAWSSTGGNQPQHF
>TRBJ2-7|NA|TRBV28|NA
TGTGCCAGCAGTTTGTCAACTTACTACGAGCAGTACTTC
CASSLSTYYEQYF
>TRBJ1-1|TRBD1|TRBV27|NA
TGTGCCAGCAGACCCGGACAGGTTCGGATGACTGAAGCTTTCTTT
CASRPGQVRMTEAFF
>TRBJ2-5|NA|TRBV5-4|NA
TGTGCCAGCAGCTTACCCCGCCAGGGGTCCCAGACCCAGTACTTC
CASSLPRQGSQTQYF
>TRBJ2-7|TRBD2|TRBV7-2|once
TGTGCCAGCAGCCACCCAGGGACTAGCGATGAGCAGTACTTC
CASSHPGTSDEQYF
>TRBJ1-5|TRBD1|TRBV2|NA
TGTGCCAGCAGGATACAGGGGCGTGGTAGTCAGCCCCAGCATTTT
CASRIQGRGSQPQHF
>TRBJ2-7|TRBD1|TRBV7-2|once
TGTGCCAGCAGCCCCCGGGACAGTGACTACGAGCAGTACTTC
CASSPRDSDYEQYF
>TRBJ2-5|NA|TRBV7-9|NA
TGTGCCAGCAGCTTAGCGTGGGAGGAAAAATCGTCCCAGTACTTC
CASSLAWEEKSSQYF